This T cell receptor beta chain was obtained from a study of cytomegalovirus exposure and HLA in healthy donors. About the study: Around 89 million unique TCRs from HLA-typed donors made up an early data release.

Germline-derived CDR1 and CDR2 are GTSNPN and SVGIG (reference sequence). The ends were cut back, 3 bases at V and 4 bases at J, with 7 bases in the middle. The length of the CDR3 is 13 residues. In the PCR, 60 Vbeta and 13 Jbeta primers were used. TCRdb's copy holds only in-frame clones and misses some; the assay was immunoSEQ multiplex PCR. Among over 150,000 clones listed, 78% were seen once. Sequencing input: PBMCs. This receptor was taken from a woman in her fifties or sixties in good health and CMV-seropositive. V is TRBV30 and J is TRBJ1-6; D gene ambiguous. In DNA, the CDR3 is TGTGCCTGGAGCCCGGGGTATAATTCACCCCTCCACTTT. Translating it yields CAWSPGYNSPLHF.